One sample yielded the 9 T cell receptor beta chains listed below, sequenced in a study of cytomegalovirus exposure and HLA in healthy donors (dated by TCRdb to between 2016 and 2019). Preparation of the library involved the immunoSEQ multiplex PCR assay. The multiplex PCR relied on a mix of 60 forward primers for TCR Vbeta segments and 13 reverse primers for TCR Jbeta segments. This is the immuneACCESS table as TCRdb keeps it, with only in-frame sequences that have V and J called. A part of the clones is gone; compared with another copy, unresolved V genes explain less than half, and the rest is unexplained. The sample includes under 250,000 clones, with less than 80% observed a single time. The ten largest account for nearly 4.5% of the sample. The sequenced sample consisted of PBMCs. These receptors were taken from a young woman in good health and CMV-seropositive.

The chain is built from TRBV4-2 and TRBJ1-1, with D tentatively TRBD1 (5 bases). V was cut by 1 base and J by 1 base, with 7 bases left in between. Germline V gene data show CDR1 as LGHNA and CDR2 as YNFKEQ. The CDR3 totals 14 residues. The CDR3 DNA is TGTGCCAGCAGCCAAGGCGGACAGAACACTGAAGCTTTCTTT. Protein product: CASSQGGQNTEAFF.

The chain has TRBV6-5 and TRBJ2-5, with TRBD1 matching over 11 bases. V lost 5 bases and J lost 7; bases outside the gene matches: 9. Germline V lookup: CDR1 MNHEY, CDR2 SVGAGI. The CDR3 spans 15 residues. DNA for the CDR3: TGTGCCAGCAGTCTGGACAGGGGGCCTATGGGGACCCAGTACTTC. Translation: CASSLDRGPMGTQYF.

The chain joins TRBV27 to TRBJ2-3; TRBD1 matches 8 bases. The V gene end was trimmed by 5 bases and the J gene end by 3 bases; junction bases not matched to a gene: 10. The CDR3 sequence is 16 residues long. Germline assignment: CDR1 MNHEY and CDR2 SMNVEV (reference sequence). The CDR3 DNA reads TGTGCCAGCAGTCCCACCCAGGGGGCAAGGACAGATACGCAGTATTTT. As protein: CASSPTQGARTDTQYF.

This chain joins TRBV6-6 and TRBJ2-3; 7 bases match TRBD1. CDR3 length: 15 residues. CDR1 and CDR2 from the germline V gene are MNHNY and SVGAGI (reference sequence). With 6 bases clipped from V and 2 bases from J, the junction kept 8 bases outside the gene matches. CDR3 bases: TGTGCCAGCAGCTCTTCACAGGGGATCACAGATACGCAGTATTTT. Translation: CASSSSQGITDTQYF.

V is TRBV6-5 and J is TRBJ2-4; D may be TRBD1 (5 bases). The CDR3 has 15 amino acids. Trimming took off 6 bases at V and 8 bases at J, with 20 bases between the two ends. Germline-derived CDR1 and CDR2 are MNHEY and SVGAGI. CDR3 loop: CASSLTGESGDIQYF. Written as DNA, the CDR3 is TGTGCCAGCAGCCTTACAGGCGAGTCTGGGGACATTCAGTACTTC.

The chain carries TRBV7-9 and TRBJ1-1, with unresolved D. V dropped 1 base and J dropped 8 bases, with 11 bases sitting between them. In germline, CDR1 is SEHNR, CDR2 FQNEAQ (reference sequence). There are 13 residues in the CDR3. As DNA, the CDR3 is TGTGCCAGCAGCTTAGGCACAACCACAGAAGCTTTCTTT. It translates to CASSLGTTTEAFF.

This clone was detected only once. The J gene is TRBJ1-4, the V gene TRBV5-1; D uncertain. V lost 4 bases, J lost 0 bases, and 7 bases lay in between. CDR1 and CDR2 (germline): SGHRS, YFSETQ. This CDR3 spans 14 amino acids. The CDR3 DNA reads TGCGCCAGCAGCCCGAGTGCAACTAATGAAAAACTGTTTTTT. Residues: CASSPSATNEKLFF.

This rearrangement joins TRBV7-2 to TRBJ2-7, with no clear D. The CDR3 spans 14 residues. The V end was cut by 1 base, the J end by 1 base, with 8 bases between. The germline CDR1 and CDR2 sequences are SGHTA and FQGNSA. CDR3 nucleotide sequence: TGTGCCAGCAGCTTAGAACGGTTTTCCTACGAGCAGTACTTC. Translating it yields CASSLERFSYEQYF.

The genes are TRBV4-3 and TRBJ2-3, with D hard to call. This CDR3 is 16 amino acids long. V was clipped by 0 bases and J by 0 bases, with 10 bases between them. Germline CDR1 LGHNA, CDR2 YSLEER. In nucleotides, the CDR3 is TGCGCCAGCAGCCAAGACCCCCCCCCTAGCACAGATACGCAGTATTTT. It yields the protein CASSQDPPPSTDTQYF.